Here is one TCR beta chain with its context. Germline V gives CDR1 MNHEY, CDR2 SVGEGT. The CDR3 is 14 amino acids. V lost 2 bases and J 5 bases, leaving 12 bases between the germline ends. This sample was taken from a study of patients and donors after allogeneic stem cell transplantation. TCRdb re-derived calls from the RT-PCR reads in MiXCR, one entry per CDR3 protein. The table has about 110,000 distinct CDR3 sequences, over 30% seen once. The chain has TRBV6-2 or TRBV6-3 and TRBJ1-1, with a tentative D call TRBD1 (5 bases). The clonotype was recovered from a human donor who was either an allogeneic HSCT recipient or a stem cell or donor lymphocyte infusion donor (not recorded which). It is not recorded whose cells these are; they may come from a transplant donor. Specimen: blood, either unsorted or a sorted T cell fraction (not recorded which). For the CDR3, the DNA is TGTGCCAGCAGTTACGCCAGGACAACGACTGAAGCTTTCTTT. Protein sequence: CASSYARTTTEAFF.